The following is a T cell receptor (beta chain) sequence with its context. This CDR3 is 15 amino acids long. The V gene end was trimmed by 1 base and the J gene end by 9 bases; junction bases not matched to a gene: 11. CDR1 and CDR2 (germline): SGHTA, FQGNSA. These data are taken from a study of human thymus T cells. Only four of the eight donors provided an approximately 0.45-1 mL blood sample. Libraries were prepared by immunoSEQ multiplex PCR; TCRdb keeps only in-frame clonotypes and omits some of them. The sample comprises tens of thousands of clones, about 93% of which are singletons, and more than 0.095% rests with the top ten.

This TCR was recovered from a boy under two years old with a congenital heart defect but otherwise immunologically healthy. The sample consisted of blood. This sequence joins TRBV7-2 and TRBJ2-7, with 8 bases matching TRBD1. CDR3 nucleotide sequence: TGTGCCAGCAGCTTAGAGGGGACAGGCCTTTTTTCGCAGTACTTC. Translation gives CASSLEGTGLFSQYF.